The 10 T cell receptor beta chains reported below all come from one sample, sequenced in a study of identical twins. TCRdb recomputed calls from the 5' RACE reads with MiXCR, one row per CDR3 protein. This sample has hundreds of thousands of distinct CDR3 sequences, with about 18% found just once. The same data also contributed to another study, on T cells expressing NK-cell markers.

Material: PBMCs. The receptors stem from a woman between 18 and 30 years old in good health.

V gene TRBV14 combines with J gene TRBJ1-1; D might be TRBD1 (5 bases). Trimming took 2 bases from V and 4 from J, leaving 8 bases between them. Germline V gene data show CDR1 as SGHDN and CDR2 as FVKESK. The CDR3 runs 13 residues. The CDR3 protein is CASSQRGGTEAFF. The CDR3 DNA follows: TGTGCCAGCAGCCAACGCGGGGGCACTGAAGCTTTCTTT.

The genes are TRBV10-2 and TRBJ2-1; the match to TRBD1 covers 9 bases. Germline assignment: CDR1 WSHSY and CDR2 SAAADI. The CDR3 covers 15 residues. J was trimmed by 6 bases and V by 3 bases; bases with no gene match: 6. CDR3: CASSDGQGLANEQFF. Written as DNA, the CDR3 is TGCGCCAGCAGTGACGGACAGGGGTTGGCCAATGAGCAGTTCTTC.

The chain couples TRBV7-8 to TRBJ2-1; D not certain. The CDR3 covers 14 residues. The germline V gene has CDR1 SGHVS and CDR2 FQNEAQ. V dropped 2 bases and J dropped 8 bases, with 13 bases sitting between them. CDR3 loop: CASSLFAGSDEQFF. CDR3 sequence (DNA): TGTGCCAGCAGCTTATTTGCAGGTTCCGATGAGCAGTTCTTC.

The chain uses TRBV5-1 and TRBJ2-2; perhaps TRBD2 as D (5 bases). V was shortened by 3 bases and J by 3 bases, with 9 bases between the two germline ends. CDR1 is SGHRS, CDR2 YFSETQ, per germline. This CDR3 has 14 amino acids. The CDR3 coding sequence is TGCGCCAGCAGCTCCCGGCGGGACACCGGGGAGCTGTTTTTT. It encodes CASSSRRDTGELFF.

V usage is TRBV29-1 and J usage is TRBJ2-1; D assignment may be TRBD1 or TRBD2 (7 bases each). Trimming removed 7 bases at V and 4 bases at J, with 11 bases between. Looked up from germline, CDR1 is SQVTM and CDR2 is ANQGSEA. The CDR3 runs to 12 residues. CDR3 sequence reads: CSGGGQYNEQFF. DNA for the CDR3: TGCAGCGGGGGGGGACAGTACAATGAGCAGTTCTTC.

This clonotype has just a few counts. The CDR3 DNA is TGTGCCAGCAGTTTTGTGGTCCAAGACGAGCAGTACTTC. Protein sequence: CASSFVVQDEQYF. The chain links TRBV12-3 or TRBV12-4 to TRBJ2-7; D remains ambiguous. This CDR3 region has 13 residues. The germline V and J ends were trimmed by 3 bases and 5 bases, with 11 bases remaining between them.

V is TRBV9 and J is TRBJ2-1; 8 bases are shared with TRBD2. The germline V gene encodes CDR1 SGDLS and CDR2 YYNGEE. The CDR3 consists of 16 residues. V was clipped by 0 bases and J by 5 bases; unmatched bases: 7. The CDR3 DNA reads as TGTGCCAGCAGCGTAGGCCGGGAGGGAAAAAACAATGAGCAGTTCTTC. It translates to CASSVGREGKNNEQFF. Combining the CDR3 with reference TRBV9 and TRBJ2-1 gives the whole variable domain DSGVTQTPKHLITATGQRVTLRCSPRSGDLSVYWYQQSLDQGLQFLIQYYNGEERAKGNILERFSAQQFPDLHSELNLSSLELGDSALYFCASSVGREGKNNEQFFGPGTRLTVL.

V and J are TRBV7-9 and TRBJ2-7; D unclear. V was pared by 5 bases and J by 3 bases, with 14 bases between. Germline values: CDR1 SEHNR, CDR2 FQNEAQ (reference sequence). CDR3 length: 14 amino acids. CDR3 DNA: TGTGCCAGCAGCCAGCCGACTGGAGACTACGAGCAGTACTTC. Protein product: CASSQPTGDYEQYF.

There are a few counts of this clonotype. V and J are TRBV29-1 and TRBJ1-1; D ambiguous. The CDR3 runs to 10 residues. The V end was cut by 4 bases, the J end by 4 bases, with 4 bases between. The germline CDR1 and CDR2 sequences are SQVTM and ANQGSEA. This CDR3 is CSVGLTEAFF. Here the CDR3 DNA reads TGCAGCGTTGGGCTCACTGAAGCTTTCTTT.

In its sample, this clonotype was seen a few times. The V and J genes are TRBV9 and TRBJ2-1; 9 positions agree with TRBD2. Germline trimming cut 0 bases from V and 8 bases from J; bases unmatched to any gene: 3. Germline CDR1 SGDLS, CDR2 YYNGEE. This CDR3 contains 14 residues. The CDR3 nucleotides read TGTGCCAGCAGCGTAGTAGCGGGAGCCCATGAGCAGTTCTTC. This encodes CASSVVAGAHEQFF.